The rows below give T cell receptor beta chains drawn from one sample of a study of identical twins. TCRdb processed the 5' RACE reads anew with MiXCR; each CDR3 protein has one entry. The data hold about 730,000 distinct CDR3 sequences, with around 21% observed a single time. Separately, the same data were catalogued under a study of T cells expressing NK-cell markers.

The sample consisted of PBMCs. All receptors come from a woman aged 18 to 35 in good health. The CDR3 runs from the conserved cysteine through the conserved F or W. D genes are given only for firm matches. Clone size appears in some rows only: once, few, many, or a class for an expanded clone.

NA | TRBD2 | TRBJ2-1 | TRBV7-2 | TGTGCCAGCAGCCTTTTTCTAGCGGGAGGGTCTGGTAATGAGCAGTTCTTC | CASSLFLAGGSGNEQFF
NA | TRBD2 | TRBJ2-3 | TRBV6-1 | TGTGCCAGCAGTGCCCGGGTAGCGGGGTTCACAGATACGCAGTATTTT | CASSARVAGFTDTQYF
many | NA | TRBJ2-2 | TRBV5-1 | TGCGCCAGCAGCTCCGGGACAACGAACACCGGGGAGCTGTTTTTT | CASSSGTTNTGELFF
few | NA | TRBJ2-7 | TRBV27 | TGTGCCAGCAGTTTATCGCCCTCAATGACTCCAGATACTGCCTACGAGCAGTACTTC | CASSLSPSMTPDTAYEQYF
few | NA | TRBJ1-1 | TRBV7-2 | TGTGCCAGCAGCTTCCTGGCGGGGGCTGAAGCTTTCTTT | CASSFLAGAEAFF
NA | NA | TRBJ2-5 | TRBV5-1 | TGCGCCAGCAGCCCGGGGACGGCCGGGACCCAGTACTTC | CASSPGTAGTQYF
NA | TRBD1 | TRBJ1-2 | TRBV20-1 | TGCAGTGCGCGGGGGTCAGGGGGCGCTTACTATGGCTACACCTTC | CSARGSGGAYYGYTF
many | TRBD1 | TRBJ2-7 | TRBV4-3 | TGCGCCAGCAGCCAAGGTTTCGGGGACAGCAGCTACGAGCAGTACTTC | CASSQGFGDSSYEQYF
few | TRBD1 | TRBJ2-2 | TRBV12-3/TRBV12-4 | TGTGCCAGCAGTGAGGGGACAGGTCAAATTGGGGAGCTGTTTTTT | CASSEGTGQIGELFF
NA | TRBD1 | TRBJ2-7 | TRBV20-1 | TGCAGTGCTATTTGGGACAGCATACCGTACGAGCAGTACTTC | CSAIWDSIPYEQYF
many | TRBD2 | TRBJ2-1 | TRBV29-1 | TGCAGCGTTGGACTAGCGGGAACGAGCTCCTACAATGAGCAGTTCTTC | CSVGLAGTSSYNEQFF
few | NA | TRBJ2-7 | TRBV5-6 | TGTGCCAGCACCTTTAGCTCCTACGAGCAGTACTTC | CASTFSSYEQYF
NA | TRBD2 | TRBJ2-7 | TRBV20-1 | TGCAGTGCTAGAGATCAGACTAGCGGTAATTACGAGCAGTACTTC | CSARDQTSGNYEQYF
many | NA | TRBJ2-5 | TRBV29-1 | TGCAGCGTTGAGGGAGCAGAAGAGACCCAGTACTTC | CSVEGAEETQYF
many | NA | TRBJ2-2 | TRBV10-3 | TGTGCCATCAGATCGGGCTCCACCGGGGAGCTGTTTTTT | CAIRSGSTGELFF
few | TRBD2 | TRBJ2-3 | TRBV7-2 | TGTGCCAGCAGCTCTACTAGCGGGAGCGGGGTTACGCAGTATTTT | CASSSTSGSGVTQYF
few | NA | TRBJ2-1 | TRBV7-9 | TGTGCCGAGGCCGGCCTTGGGGAGCAGCCCAATGAGCAGTTCTTC | CAEAGLGEQPNEQFF
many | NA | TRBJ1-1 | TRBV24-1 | TGTGCCACCAGTGAGGTACAGCTCTCCTGGAACACTGAAGCTTTCTTT | CATSEVQLSWNTEAFF
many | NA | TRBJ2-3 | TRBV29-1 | TGCAGCGTTGAAGATCCGCGGAAACGCGATACGCAGTATTTT | CSVEDPRKRDTQYF
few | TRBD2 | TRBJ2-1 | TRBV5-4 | TGTGCCAGCAGCTCGATAGCGGGCTCCACCTACAATGAGCAGTTCTTC | CASSSIAGSTYNEQFF
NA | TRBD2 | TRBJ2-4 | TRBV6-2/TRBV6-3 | TGTGCCAGCAGTTTTGATAGCGGGAGTGGAAACATTCAGTACTTC | CASSFDSGSGNIQYF
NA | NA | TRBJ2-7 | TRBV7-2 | TGTGCCAGCAGCTTCGAAGGCGGCTCCTACGAGCAGTACTTC | CASSFEGGSYEQYF
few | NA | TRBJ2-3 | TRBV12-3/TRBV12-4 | TGTGCCAGCAGTTGGTTCCCGTACACAGATACGCAGTATTTT | CASSWFPYTDTQYF
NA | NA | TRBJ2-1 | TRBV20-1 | TGCAGTGCCATTGGGGAGCCCGCCGGATATGAGCAGTTCTTC | CSAIGEPAGYEQFF
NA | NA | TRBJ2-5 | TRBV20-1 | TGCAGTGCGGACCTAGGATCCATGAGGGATCCAGAGACCCAGTACTTC | CSADLGSMRDPETQYF
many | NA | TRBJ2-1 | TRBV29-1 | TGCAGCGCGAGAGGATATGAGCAGTTCTTC | CSARGYEQFF
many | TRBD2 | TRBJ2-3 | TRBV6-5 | TGTGCCAGCAGTTCGGGAGCGGGGACAGATACGCAGTATTTT | CASSSGAGTDTQYF
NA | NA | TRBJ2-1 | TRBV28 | TGTGCCAGCAGCGGGCGGCGGAGGAGCTCCTACAATGAGCAGTTCTTC | CASSGRRRSSYNEQFF
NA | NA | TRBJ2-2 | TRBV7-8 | TGTGCCAGCAGCTCGGTAGGGCAGAACACCGGGGAGCTGTTTTTT | CASSSVGQNTGELFF
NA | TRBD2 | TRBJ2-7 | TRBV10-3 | TGTGCCATCACTGAGAGTAGGGCTAGCGGGCCGAAATCTGGGGAGCAGTACTTC | CAITESRASGPKSGEQYF
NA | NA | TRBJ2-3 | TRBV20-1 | TGCAGTGCTAGAGTGTGGGGGCCCACAGATACGCAGTATTTT | CSARVWGPTDTQYF
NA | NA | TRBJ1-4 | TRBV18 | TGTGCCAGCTCACCACCGAGGGGGGAGGATGAAAAACTGTTTTTT | CASSPPRGEDEKLFF
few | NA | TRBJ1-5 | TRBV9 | TGTGCCAGCGGCCGGGGGTATAGCAATCAGCCCCAGCATTTT | CASGRGYSNQPQHF
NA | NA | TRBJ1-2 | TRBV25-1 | TGTGCCATCAAGGGGGACGGCTATGGCTACACCTTC | CAIKGDGYGYTF
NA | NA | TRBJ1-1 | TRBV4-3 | TGCGCCAGCAGCCAAGATATAACAAAGGGGAGGAACACTGAAGCTTTCTTT | CASSQDITKGRNTEAFF
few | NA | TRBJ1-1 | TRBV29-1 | TGCAGCGTTATGGGAACTGAAGCTTTCTTT | CSVMGTEAFF
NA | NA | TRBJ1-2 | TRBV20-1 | TGCAGTGCTACAGAGCTTTATGGCTACACCTTC | CSATELYGYTF
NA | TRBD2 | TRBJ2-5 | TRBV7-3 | TGTGCCAGCAGCCAGACCGGGACTAGCGGGGGTCGGGGGACCCAGTACTTC | CASSQTGTSGGRGTQYF
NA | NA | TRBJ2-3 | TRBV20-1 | TGCAGTGCCCACGGGACCGATACGCAGTATTTT | CSAHGTDTQYF
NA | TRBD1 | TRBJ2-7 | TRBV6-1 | TGTGCCAGCAGGGGACCCCGGGACAGCCTCTACGAGCAGTACTTC | CASRGPRDSLYEQYF
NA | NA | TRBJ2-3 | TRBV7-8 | TGTGCCAGCAGCTTAGAAGGGGGACTTAGCACAGATACGCAGTATTTT | CASSLEGGLSTDTQYF
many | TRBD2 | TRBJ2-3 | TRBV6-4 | TGTGCCAGCAGTCGACTAGCGGGGGGCCCAGATACGCAGTATTTT | CASSRLAGGPDTQYF
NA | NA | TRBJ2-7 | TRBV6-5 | TGTGCCTGCAGTACTGGGGGGATTCGCGAGCAGTACTTC | CACSTGGIREQYF
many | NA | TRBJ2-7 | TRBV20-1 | TGCAGTGCTAGGAACCTTTTCGAGCAGTACTTC | CSARNLFEQYF
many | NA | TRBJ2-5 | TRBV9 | TGTGCCAGCAAGCAAGAGACCCAGTACTTC | CASKQETQYF